This T cell receptor beta chain was found in a study of T cells in Graves' hyperthyroidism and ophthalmopathy (dated by TCRdb to about 2019). In the study overall: Peripheral blood was collected at initial diagnosis, before any treatment. An independent validation cohort of around 20 hyperthyroidism patients and about 15 patients who later progressed to ophthalmopathy tested prospective prediction of ophthalmopathy. TCR V-J signatures able to tell the groups apart were searched for in a discovery cohort of 90 to 100 patients, of whom over 40 had Graves' ophthalmopathy and under 65 had stable Graves' hyperthyroidism. TCR Vbeta CDR3 sequencing of some 140 peripheral blood samples (more than 40 ophthalmopathy, some 75 hyperthyroidism and roughly 17 progressor patients) is reported in the paper. Thyroid tissue and blood T-cell repertoires from six Graves' hyperthyroidism patients were also compared in the study. After sampling, hyperthyroidism patients received methimazole starting at 30 mg daily, and ophthalmopathy patients received high-dose intravenous methylprednisolone. The approximately 98 discovery patients were randomly divided into training and test sets at a 7:3 ratio. General study outcomes and caveats: A model built on a 13 V-J signature distinguished ophthalmopathy from stable hyperthyroidism, reaching approximately 89% sensitivity and 81.08% specificity in cross-validation and 80%/75% in testing. No statistical method was used to set the sample size in advance, and investigators knew the group allocation. Most expanded thyroid clonotypes (frequency above 0.001) were also detected in blood, suggesting blood repertoires may reflect thyroid immune responses. In validation, progression to ophthalmopathy was predicted by the model with 65% to 71% sensitivity and 72% to 85% specificity, a median of around 6.5 months before onset.

Of note for this clonotype: Its antigen is still unknown. Base quality data are lacking; no much larger clone is found one base away.

The TCR beta CDR3 regions were amplified from RNA transcripts. The TCR CDR3 was subjected to a first round of RT-PCR using the HTBI primer set and the Qiagen OneStep RT-PCR kit. Libraries were constructed in a second round of multiplex PCR, after which size selection and purification were performed. Paired-end sequencing of the libraries was performed with 100 bp reads on an Illumina HiSeq2000. Per the authors' processing: Raw data were processed with SOAPnuke, discarding reads with adapters, uncalled bases, mean Phred below 15, or no exact constant-primer or identifier match. COPE v1.2.5 was used to merge high-quality paired reads, and clonotypes were defined as unique nucleotide sequences. MiTCR v1.1 was used to align the clonotypes against IMGT TRBV, TRBD and TRBJ reference segments. The analysis was restricted to V-J combinations with a frequency above 0.0001, which together covered around 99% of the repertoires. A TCS score was defined as the ratio of F50 (clonal expansion) to E x V (chaos), with BLOSUM62-based TCRdist applied between CDR3 peptides within each V-J. Welch's t-statistics and random forest reduced 450 to 600 V-J features to 13, which were used in a naive Bayes classifier (R e1071). The public reads were quality trimmed at Q25 with fastp and then assembled into clones with MiXCR by TCRdb, keeping productive beta chains. Entries that share a CDR3 protein sequence are merged under the most common genes and DNA. It is TCRdb's table, rather than the study itself, that gives the V and J calls and clone size. In all, the sample holds some 400,000 distinct CDR3 sequences, and over 15% of those were seen once. The top ten hold about 3.5% of the sample.

Stable Graves' hyperthyroidism was defined as no progression to ophthalmopathy during 18 months of follow-up. The hyperthyroidism patients were between 18 and 65 years old and newly diagnosed, with a disease duration of less than 2 months. Any patient with an uncontrolled infection, another autoimmune disease, pregnancy or lactation was excluded. Diagnoses were established on the basis of clinical symptoms, serum thyroxine and TRAb, thyroid ultrasound, and orbital computed tomography. PBMCs were isolated from about 9.1 ml of fresh peripheral blood by Ficoll-Paque density gradient centrifugation. Total RNA was extracted with Trizol reagent, and quality was checked on an Agilent 2100 Bioanalyzer. V loses 6 bases, J loses 4 bases, and the germline ends lie 18 bases apart. Counted from cysteine to phenylalanine, this CDR3 has 15 amino acids. Of all the DNA, just the CDR3 is kept, 45 bases in frame from base 1. CDR1 MDHEN and CDR2 SYDVKM are derived from the germline V gene.

The chain uses TRBV28 and TRBJ2-5, and possibly TRBD2, on 5 matching bases. The clonotype comes from a woman aged 18-29 years with Graves' hyperthyroidism. The sample consisted of blood. The DNA reads as follows: TGTGCCAGCAGCGAACCTCGGGGTATAGGAGAGACCCAGTACTTC. It translates to CASSEPRGIGETQYF.